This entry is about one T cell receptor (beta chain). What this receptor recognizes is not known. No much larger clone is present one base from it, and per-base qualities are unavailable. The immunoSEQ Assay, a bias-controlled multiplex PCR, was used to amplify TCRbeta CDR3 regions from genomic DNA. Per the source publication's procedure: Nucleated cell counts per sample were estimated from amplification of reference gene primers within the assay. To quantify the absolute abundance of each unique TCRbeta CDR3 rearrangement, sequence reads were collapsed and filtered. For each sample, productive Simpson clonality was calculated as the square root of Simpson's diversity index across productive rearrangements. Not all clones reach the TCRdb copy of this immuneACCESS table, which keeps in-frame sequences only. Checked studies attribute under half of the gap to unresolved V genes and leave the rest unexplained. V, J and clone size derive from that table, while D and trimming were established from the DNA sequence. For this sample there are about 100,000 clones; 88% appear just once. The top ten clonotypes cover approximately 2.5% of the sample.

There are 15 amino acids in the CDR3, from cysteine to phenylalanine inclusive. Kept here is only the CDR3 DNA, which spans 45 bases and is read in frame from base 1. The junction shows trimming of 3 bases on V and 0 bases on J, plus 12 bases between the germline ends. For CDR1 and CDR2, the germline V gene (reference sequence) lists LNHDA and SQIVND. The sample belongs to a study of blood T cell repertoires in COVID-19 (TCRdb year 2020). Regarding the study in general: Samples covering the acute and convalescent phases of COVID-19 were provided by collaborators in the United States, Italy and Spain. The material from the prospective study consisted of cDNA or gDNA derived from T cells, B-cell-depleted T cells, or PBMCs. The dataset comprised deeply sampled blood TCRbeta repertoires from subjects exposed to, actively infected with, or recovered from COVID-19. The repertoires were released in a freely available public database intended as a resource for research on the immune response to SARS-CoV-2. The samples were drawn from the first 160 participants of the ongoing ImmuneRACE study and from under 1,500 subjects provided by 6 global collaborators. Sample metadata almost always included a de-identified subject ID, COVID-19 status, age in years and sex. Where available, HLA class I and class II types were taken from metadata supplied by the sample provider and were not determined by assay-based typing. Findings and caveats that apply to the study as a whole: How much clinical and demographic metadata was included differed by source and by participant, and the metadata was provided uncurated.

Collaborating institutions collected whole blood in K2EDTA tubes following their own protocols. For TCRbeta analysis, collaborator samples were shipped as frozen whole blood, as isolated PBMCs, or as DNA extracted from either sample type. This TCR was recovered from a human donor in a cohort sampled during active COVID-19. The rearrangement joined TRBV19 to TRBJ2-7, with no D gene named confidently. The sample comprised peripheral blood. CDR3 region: CASSMEHRSSYEQYF. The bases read TGTGCCAGTAGTATGGAACACCGGAGCTCCTACGAGCAGTACTTC.